The present entry profiles one TCR beta chain with its context. What it binds is unknown. The germline V gene encodes CDR1 SEHNR and CDR2 FQNEAQ (reference sequence). V dropped 2 bases and J dropped 7 bases, with 15 bases sitting between them. The CDR3 extends over 14 amino acids. This sample is drawn from a study of a mutant IDH1 vaccine in newly diagnosed glioma. Background on the study: Vaccination started 4-6 weeks after radiotherapy alone, or with temozolomide cycles. Notes on the study in general: Across multiple MHC alleles, approximately 93% of patients had vaccine-induced responses.

Noted time point: week 11, during vaccination. Every single dose of the vaccine, 300 ug of mutant IDH1 20-mer peptide, came with topical imiquimod. Donors had new IDH1-mutant astrocytomas of WHO grade 3 or 4 (ATRX-lost). Only in-frame clones appear in the TCRdb table, and some are missing; sequencing was by immunoSEQ multiplex PCR. The repertoire holds under 150,000 clones, 85% to 90% seen once, with 0.55% to 0.7% in the top ten. Sequenced here: PBMCs, sampled from a glioma patient whose treatment included an IDH1 peptide vaccine. The J gene is TRBJ2-7, the V gene TRBV7-9; no clear D gene. The TCR sequence derives from a woman aged 45-65 years with glioma. CDR3 nucleotides: TGTGCCAGCAGCTTAACCACACAGTCCCGGGAGCAGTACTTC. It codes for CASSLTTQSREQYF.